The TCR beta chain under discussion was sequenced for a study of T cell responses to AZD1222 COVID-19 vaccine. Looking at the study overall: Whether given at about 4 or about 12 weeks, second doses were pooled.

Remarks on this clone: Its antigen remains unknown.

The table came from immunoSEQ multiplex PCR; TCRdb's copy has only in-frame clones and leaves some out. The data contain 150,000 or so clones, about 87% of them singletons. Study results and limitations: Following two doses of AZD1222, Spike-specific TCR breadth and depth rose.

CDR1 DFQATT and CDR2 SNEGSKA come from the germline V gene (reference sequence). With 7 bases removed from V and 4 bases from J, the gap between germline ends came to 11 bases. The CDR3 has 11 residues. The sequence was collected from an adult in good health. The chain links TRBV20-1 to TRBJ2-7, with a weak D call TRBD1 (5 bases). The material sequenced was peripheral blood, taken on day 0 of AZD1222 vaccination. CDR3 DNA sequence: TGCAGTGTCGGCAGGGCATACGAGCAGTACTTC. This sequence encodes CSVGRAYEQYF.